The rows below give T cell receptor beta chains drawn from one sample of a study of a mutant IDH1 vaccine in newly diagnosed glioma. The method was immunoSEQ multiplex PCR; TCRdb's version includes in-frame clones alone and lacks a portion of them. The profile shows about 40,000 clones, less than 90% of them singletons. These receptors' targets are unknown. This specimen was PBMCs, taken from a glioma patient whose treatment included an IDH1 peptide vaccine. The source is a man in his forties or fifties with glioma. Both conserved end residues are part of each CDR3. The D gene is left open where the match is weak. Clone size, where shown, is once, few, many, or a class for clones that have expanded.

-	14	TRBD2	TRBV6-5	TRBJ2-1	TGTGCCAGCAGATCCGTAGCGGGAGTCAATGAGCAGTTCTTC	CASRSVAGVNEQFF
-	13	-	TRBV7-2	TRBJ2-7	TGTGCCAGCTCGGTCCAGGGGGGATACGAGCAGTACTTC	CASSVQGGYEQYF
few	13	TRBD1	TRBV2	TRBJ2-7	TGTGCCAGCAGGGGACAGGGGTCCGGCGAGCAGTACTTC	CASRGQGSGEQYF
-	17	TRBD2	TRBV5-1	TRBJ2-1	TGCGCCAGCAGCGACCCTACTAGCGGGAGCTCCTACAATGAGCAGTTCTTC	CASSDPTSGSSYNEQFF
-	15	-	TRBV18	TRBJ1-1	TGTGCCAGCTCACCCCCGAGATCCGGGCCTACTGAAGCTTTCTTT	CASSPPRSGPTEAFF
few	12	-	TRBV7-9	TRBJ1-1	TGTGCCAGTGAGGAGGGGAACACTGAAGCTTTCTTT	CASEEGNTEAFF
-	12	TRBD2	TRBV28	TRBJ2-7	TGTGCCAGCAGCAAGATAGCGGGCGAGCAGTACTTC	CASSKIAGEQYF
-	13	-	TRBV6-5	TRBJ2-2	TGTGCCAGCAGTTACCCACAGGGCGGGGAGCTGTTTTTT	CASSYPQGGELFF
large	18	-	TRBV13	TRBJ1-3	TGTGCCAGCAGCCCTCGATTACCCTTGGTAGGGTCTGGAAACACCATATATTTT	CASSPRLPLVGSGNTIYF
-	13	-	TRBV4-2	TRBJ1-1	TGTGCCAGCAGCCCGCGTCCGGAGACTGAAGCTTTCTTT	CASSPRPETEAFF
few	11	-	TRBV20-1	TRBJ1-1	TGCAGTGCTAATGAAAGGACTGAAGCTTTCTTT	CSANERTEAFF
-	16	TRBD2	TRBV6-1	TRBJ2-3	TGTGCCAGCAGTGGAGGGGCGGGAGGGTCTGGAGGTACGCAGTATTTT	CASSGGAGGSGGTQYF
-	14	-	TRBV18	TRBJ1-1	TGTGCCAGCTCACCCTCGGCCAAGAACACTGAAGCTTTCTTT	CASSPSAKNTEAFF
-	15	TRBD2	TRBV15	TRBJ2-3	TGTGCCACCAGCACGGGGACTAGCGGCGCAGATACGCAGTATTTT	CATSTGTSGADTQYF
-	14	-	TRBV14	TRBJ1-1	TGTGCCAGCAGCCCACACAGGGTGAACACTGAAGCTTTCTTT	CASSPHRVNTEAFF
-	14	TRBD1	TRBV28	TRBJ2-7	TGTGCCAGCAGTTCCCCGGGACAGGGCTACGAGCAGTACTTC	CASSSPGQGYEQYF
few	13	-	TRBV7-2	TRBJ1-2	TGTGCCAGCAGCTTGAGTCAGGCATATGGCTACACCTTC	CASSLSQAYGYTF
-	12	-	TRBV6-1	TRBJ1-1	TGTGCCAGCAGCCCGTTGAGCACTGAAGCTTTCTTT	CASSPLSTEAFF
-	12	-	TRBV14	TRBJ1-1	TGTGCCAGCAGCCAAGAGTGGAGTGAAGCTTTCTTT	CASSQEWSEAFF
-	18	-	TRBV21-1	TRBJ2-7	TGTGCCAGCAGCAAAGGAGGGGCGGGAGGGCTCGGTGGGTACGAGCAGTACTTC	CASSKGGAGGLGGYEQYF
-	15	-	TRBV5-1	TRBJ1-5	TGCGCCAGCAGCTTGGGGGACCTCCCCAATCAGCCCCAGCATTTT	CASSLGDLPNQPQHF
-	15	TRBD2	TRBV5-1	TRBJ2-5	TGCGCCAGCAGCCCGGGTAGCGGGAGGGAAGAGACCCAGTACTTC	CASSPGSGREETQYF
-	15	TRBD2	TRBV18	TRBJ2-3	TGTGCCAGCTCACGGCGGATGGGGGGGTCAGATACGCAGTATTTT	CASSRRMGGSDTQYF
-	15	-	TRBV11-1	TRBJ2-4	TGTGCCAGCAGCCCCGTCCAGGGTGCCAAAAACATTCAGTACTTC	CASSPVQGAKNIQYF
-	13	-	TRBV6-1	TRBJ1-1	TGTGCCAGCCCTCCAGACAGGCCTACTGAAGCTTTCTTT	CASPPDRPTEAFF
-	14	TRBD1	TRBV6-6	TRBJ1-6	TGTGCCAGCAGCCACGGGACAGTGGGCTCACCCCTCCACTTT	CASSHGTVGSPLHF
-	14	-	TRBV27	TRBJ2-7	TGTGCCAGCACCCTTAAGGTAGGATCTCCCGAGCAGTACTTC	CASTLKVGSPEQYF
-	14	-	TRBV15	TRBJ2-5	TGTGCCACCAGCCCGATCCCAGGGGGGGAGACCCAGTACTTC	CATSPIPGGETQYF
-	15	-	TRBV5-4	TRBJ2-5	TGTGCCAGCAGCGCCGACTCGGGGAAAAAAGAGACCCAGTACTTC	CASSADSGKKETQYF
-	14	-	TRBV19	TRBJ1-5	TGTGCCACCGACGTCGCGGGGGGTCTTCAGCCCCAGCATTTT	CATDVAGGLQPQHF
-	14	TRBD1	TRBV5-5	TRBJ2-7	TGTGCCAGCAGCATGGACAGGGTTTTCTACGAGCAGTACTTC	CASSMDRVFYEQYF
-	13	-	TRBV11-2	TRBJ1-2	TGTGCCAGCAGCCCGGCAGGGCGAAATGGCTACACCTTC	CASSPAGRNGYTF
-	15	-	TRBV6-6	TRBJ2-7	TGTGCCAGCAGCCCCCGAGACCTTGGAACCTACGAGCAGTACTTC	CASSPRDLGTYEQYF
-	15	TRBD1	TRBV9	TRBJ2-7	TGTGCCAGCAGCCGCCCCGGGACAGGGATCGACGAGCAGTACTTC	CASSRPGTGIDEQYF
-	15	TRBD1	TRBV5-1	TRBJ2-1	TGCGCCAGCAGCTCCCAAGGGACAGCGTACAATGAGCAGTTCTTC	CASSSQGTAYNEQFF
-	15	-	TRBV19	TRBJ2-7	TGTGCCAGTAGTATTGGCAGGGGCGGAACCTACGAGCAGTACTTC	CASSIGRGGTYEQYF
-	16	TRBD2	TRBV5-1	TRBJ2-5	TGCGCCAGCAGCCCCGGGGGAGGGGCAAATATCGGGACCCAGTACTTC	CASSPGGGANIGTQYF
-	15	-	TRBV5-5	TRBJ1-4	TGTGCCAGCAGCTTTCGACAGAACCTTAATGAAAAACTGTTTTTT	CASSFRQNLNEKLFF
few	14	-	TRBV2	TRBJ1-1	TGTGCCAGCAGTGTTCTGGGAGGGACGACTGAAGCTTTCTTT	CASSVLGGTTEAFF
few	12	-	TRBV11-1	TRBJ1-1	TGTGCCAGCAGCACACAGGGCAATGAAGCTTTCTTT	CASSTQGNEAFF
-	13	-	TRBV21-1	TRBJ1-1	TGTGCCAGCAGCGCATACAGGAACACTGAAGCTTTCTTT	CASSAYRNTEAFF
once	15	TRBD1	TRBV19	TRBJ2-1	TGTGCCAGTAGTACGCTTGCGGGACAGGGGTATGAGCAGTTCTTC	CASSTLAGQGYEQFF
-	13	TRBD1	TRBV11-2	TRBJ1-2	TGTGCCAGCAGCGGACAGGGGTACTATGGCTACACCTTC	CASSGQGYYGYTF
-	14	-	TRBV15	TRBJ2-7	TGTGCCACCAGCAGAGTGTGGGATGACGGGGAGCAGTACTTC	CATSRVWDDGEQYF
-	12	-	TRBV21-1	TRBJ2-7	TGTGCCAGCAGCAAAGAGGCTGACGAGCAGTACTTC	CASSKEADEQYF
-	12	-	TRBV27	TRBJ2-3	TGTGCCAGCAGTCCGCGGGGAAATACGCAGTATTTT	CASSPRGNTQYF
-	16	TRBD1	TRBV6-5	TRBJ1-4	TGTGCCAGCAGTTTCGGGACAGGGCGGGACGTTGAAAAACTGTTTTTT	CASSFGTGRDVEKLFF
-	13	-	TRBV5-6	TRBJ1-2	TGTGCCAGCAGTTACGACCTTTGGAATGGCTACACCTTC	CASSYDLWNGYTF
-	14	-	TRBV7-2	TRBJ1-2	TGTGCCAGCAGCTTGGAGTTTACTAACTATGGCTACACCTTC	CASSLEFTNYGYTF
-	15	-	TRBV19	TRBJ1-4	TGTGCCAGTAGCCATCCCCGGGGGGCTAATGAAAAACTGTTTTTT	CASSHPRGANEKLFF
-	15	-	TRBV19	TRBJ2-3	TGTGCCAGTAGTGCGAAGGGTGACAACACAGATACGCAGTATTTT	CASSAKGDNTDTQYF
-	14	TRBD1	TRBV27	TRBJ1-1	TGTGCCAGCAGCCGACAGGGACGTAACACTGAAGCTTTCTTT	CASSRQGRNTEAFF
once	15	-	TRBV9	TRBJ1-2	TGTGCCAGCAGCGTAGGCAGGGATTACCACTATGGCTACACCTTC	CASSVGRDYHYGYTF
-	16	-	TRBV5-4	TRBJ2-4	TGTGCCAGCAGCCCCACCGGAGGGACGGCCAAAAACATTCAGTACTTC	CASSPTGGTAKNIQYF
once	20	TRBD2	TRBV5-1	TRBJ2-1	TGCGCCAGCAGCTTGAGGGGACTAGCGGGGGGGGTTTACTCCTACAATGAGCAGTTCTTC	CASSLRGLAGGVYSYNEQFF
-	16	TRBD1	TRBV28	TRBJ1-5	TGTGCCAGCAGATCCGCAGGGGGCATCAGCAATCAGCCCCAGCATTTT	CASRSAGGISNQPQHF
-	19	TRBD1	TRBV7-9	TRBJ1-4	TGTGCCAGCAGCTTAGCTATCGGGACAGGGGGCTTCTCTAATGAAAAACTGTTTTTT	CASSLAIGTGGFSNEKLFF